Given below is one T cell receptor (beta chain) in context. Its cognate antigen is unknown. After removal of 8 bases from V and 8 bases from J, the junction contained 8 bases not matched to a gene. CDR3 length: 12 amino acids. Germline V gene sequence: CDR1 SQVTM, CDR2 ANQGSEA. This entry belongs to a study of molecular identifiers for immune sequencing clone quantification. Whole-study results and caveats: Highly expanded clone sizes could end up underestimated if a barcode were shared by identical TCR molecules.

Previously described methods and listed TCR primers produced bulk TCR libraries. A single record per CDR3 protein comes from TCRdb applying MiXCR to the PCR reads. This table has some 91,000 distinct CDR3 sequences, roughly 26% appearing once. The chain carries TRBV29-1 and TRBJ2-7, with 11 bases identical to TRBD2. This TCR derives from a human donor in good health. Some libraries in this study had Jurkat cell RNA spiked in. The sequenced sample consisted of naive CD8+ T cells from blood, with Jurkat cell RNA spiked in. Subset denoted: FACS-sorted CD8+CD4-CCR7+CD45RA+ naive T cells. CDR3 residues: CSFGTSGYKQYF. For the CDR3, the DNA is TGCAGCTTTGGGACTAGCGGTTACAAGCAGTACTTC.